This T cell receptor (beta chain) was identified during a study of cytomegalovirus exposure and HLA in healthy donors. On this clone itself: Its antigen is unidentified.

The study's findings and limits: A few CMV-associated chains were confirmed in vitro to be specific for CMV antigens. Associated with cytomegalovirus, according to the listing, were 150 to 200 TCR beta chains. For presence/absence analyses, sequencing depth was assumed to be roughly uniform across donors. A classifier reportedly called cytomegalovirus status with high sensitivity and specificity.

The germline V gene encodes CDR1 SGHNT and CDR2 YYREEE (reference sequence). The CDR3 totals 13 residues. V lost 4 bases, J lost 4 bases, and 8 bases lay in between. 13 Jbeta primers and 60 Vbeta primers were used for the PCR. Repertoires were generated with immunoSEQ multiplex PCR, while TCRdb's copy carries only in-frame clones and drops some. The table records 110,000 to 150,000 clones, about four fifths of them present only once. The sequencing input was PBMCs. The receptor was isolated from a female donor in good health and CMV-seronegative. This chain links TRBV5-4 with TRBJ1-4, with D perhaps matching TRBD1 (5 bases). CDR3: CASSRQINEKLFF. CDR3 DNA: TGTGCCAGCAGCCGACAGATTAATGAAAAACTGTTTTTT.